The 22 T cell receptor beta chains in this list originate from one sample, sequenced in a study of T cells after yellow fever vaccination. TCRdb reprocessed the 5' RACE reads via MiXCR and lists one record per CDR3 protein. The top ten hold roughly 24% of the sample, which has 300,000 to 350,000 distinct CDR3 sequences, about 4% seen once. The sequences come from PBMCs, collected 5 days after the yellow fever booster vaccination. These receptors originate from a man between 18 and 35 years old who received the YFV17D yellow fever vaccine.

The chain carries TRBV6-1 and TRBJ2-2; 9 positions agree with TRBD1. From germline, CDR1 is MNHNS and CDR2 SASEGT. The CDR3 is 14 amino acids. V lost 10 bases and J lost 3; bases outside the gene matches: 6. The CDR3 DNA reads as TGTGCCACCTCCGGGACAGGGCACACCGGGGAGCTGTTTTTT. This codes for CATSGTGHTGELFF.

In its sample, this clonotype was seen many times. The V gene is TRBV5-1, the J gene TRBJ2-3; 13 positions match TRBD2. V lost 5 bases to trimming and J lost 3 bases; unmatched junction nucleotides: 9. Germline CDR1 reads SGHRS; CDR2 reads YFSETQ. This CDR3 spans 17 amino acids. In DNA form, the CDR3 reads TGCGCCAGCAGAACGGGACTAGCGGGGCCAGGGACAGATACGCAGTATTTT. As protein: CASRTGLAGPGTDTQYF.

This clonotype has a count of ten or more. This chain joins TRBV7-9 and TRBJ2-4; 7 bases are a match to TRBD1. The CDR3 sequence is 14 residues long. Looked up from germline, CDR1 is SEHNR and CDR2 is FQNEAQ (reference sequence). V lost 3 bases to trimming and J lost 8 bases; unmatched junction nucleotides: 7. This CDR3 is CASSFGDRADIQYF. The CDR3 bases are TGTGCCAGCAGCTTCGGTGACAGGGCTGACATTCAGTACTTC.

This clonotype came up many times. The V gene is TRBV12-3 or TRBV12-4, the J gene TRBJ2-1; 9 bases fit TRBD2. V shed 3 bases and J 9 bases; nucleotides not matched to a gene: 6. The CDR3 length is 14 residues. The CDR3 protein is CASSLRLAGSEQFF. Here the CDR3 DNA reads TGTGCCAGCAGTTTGAGGCTAGCGGGGAGTGAGCAGTTCTTC.

This clonotype was detected many times. The V and J genes are TRBV5-4 and TRBJ1-1; no clear D gene. The V and J ends lost 5 bases and 5 bases respectively, with 13 bases between them. The CDR3 extends over 13 amino acids. The germline gives CDR1 SGHNT, CDR2 YYREEE (reference sequence). This CDR3 reads CASSREFSTEAFF. The CDR3, as DNA: TGTGCCAGCAGTAGGGAGTTCTCAACTGAAGCTTTCTTT.

V is TRBV4-1 and J is TRBJ1-2; possibly TRBD1 for D (6 bases). The CDR3 length is 14 residues. Trimming took off 0 bases at V and 8 bases at J, with 13 bases between the two ends. Per germline, CDR1 MGHRA and CDR2 YSYEKL. The CDR3 coding sequence is TGCGCCAGCAGCCAAGAGGGCGGACAGTCGGGCTACACCTTC. This encodes CASSQEGGQSGYTF.

This clonotype has a handful of counts. V and J are TRBV7-6 and TRBJ1-2; tentative D call: TRBD1 (5 bases). CDR1 is SGHVS, CDR2 FNYEAQ, per germline. Trimming stripped 1 base from V and 4 bases from J, with 10 bases between. This CDR3 spans 14 amino acids. For the CDR3, the DNA is TGTGCCAGCAGCTTAGGGGACGGACGCTATGGCTACACCTTC. This codes for CASSLGDGRYGYTF.

This clonotype has ten or more counts. The chain has TRBV6-1 and TRBJ2-7; D is possibly TRBD1 (6 bases). V was cut by 4 bases and J by 2 bases, with 15 bases left in between. This CDR3 comprises 15 residues. Germline V lookup: CDR1 MNHNS, CDR2 SASEGT. The CDR3 coding sequence is TGTGCCAGCAGTGCAAGGAAGGACAGTCCCTACGAGCAGTACGTC. This sequence encodes CASSARKDSPYEQYV.

The rearrangement joins TRBV24-1 to TRBJ2-1, with TRBD1 matching over 9 bases. The CDR3 loop spans 13 amino acids. Trimming removed 9 bases from V and 7 bases from J; junction bases left unmatched: 6. Germline V gene lookup returns CDR1 KGHDR and CDR2 SFDVKD. The CDR3 DNA is TGTGCCACCTCCGGGACAGGGATGAATGAGCAGTTCTTC. Its protein is CATSGTGMNEQFF.

The chain is built from TRBV7-2 and TRBJ1-1; D unclear. Germline lookup yields CDR1 SGHTA and CDR2 FQGNSA. The CDR3 length is 12 residues. Trimming stripped 4 bases from V and 4 bases from J, with 7 bases between. The CDR3 here is CASSSYTTEAFF. The CDR3 bases are TGTGCCAGCAGCTCCTACACCACTGAAGCTTTCTTT.

V gene TRBV12-3 or TRBV12-4 combines with J gene TRBJ1-5, with no clear D. Deletions cut 5 bases from V and 2 bases from J, with 16 bases between. CDR3 size: 16 residues. CDR3 bases: TGTGCCAGCAGTGGGTTGTGGGGTGCGCGCAATCAGCCCCAGCATTTT. Translation: CASSGLWGARNQPQHF.

This clonotype showed up just a few times. The chain couples TRBV3-1 to TRBJ1-1, with D possibly matching TRBD1 (6 bases). The V gene lost 1 base and the J gene lost 0 bases, with 15 bases spanning the gap. This CDR3 has 17 amino acids. Per germline, CDR1 LGHDT and CDR2 YNNKEL (reference sequence). CDR3 sequence (DNA): TGTGCCAGCAGCCAAGTACGCCAGGGGCCCATGAACACTGAAGCTTTCTTT. Amino acids: CASSQVRQGPMNTEAFF.

CDR3 loop: CASGLVLNGRDHEQYF. The CDR3 DNA sequence: TGTGCTAGTGGTTTGGTACTAAACGGCAGGGATCACGAGCAGTACTTC. The chain recombines TRBV12-5 with TRBJ2-7; TRBD1 might be the D (5 bases). The V end lost 0 bases, the J end lost 5 bases, and 17 bases lay between the germline ends. The CDR3 totals 16 residues. CDR1 is LGHNT and CDR2 is FRNRAP in the germline V gene.

This clonotype was recorded at least ten times. The V call is TRBV5-1, the J call TRBJ2-3; 7 positions match TRBD2. Germline V gene data show CDR1 as SGHRS and CDR2 as YFSETQ. The CDR3 spans 16 residues. V was pared by 4 bases and J by 2 bases, with 10 bases of the junction left unmatched. CDR3 protein: CASSTAGDPYTDTQYF. CDR3 bases: TGCGCCAGCAGCACGGCGGGGGACCCTTACACAGATACGCAGTATTTT. Full variable domain (remainder filled in from reference TRBV5-1 and TRBJ2-3): KAGVTQTPRYLIKTRGQQVTLSCSPISGHRSVSWYQQTPGQGLQFLFEYFSETQRNKGNFPGRFSGRQFSNSRSEMNVSTLELGDSALYLCASSTAGDPYTDTQYFGPGTRLTVL.

In its sample, this clonotype was seen a few times. The rearrangement uses TRBV13 and TRBJ2-3; D is tentatively TRBD1 or TRBD2 (6 bases each). The CDR3 contains 13 residues. Germline lookup yields CDR1 PRHDT and CDR2 FYEKMQ (reference sequence). V was pared by 5 bases and J by 7 bases, with 13 bases between. CDR3 loop: CASSRGATNTQYF. The CDR3 DNA is TGTGCCAGCAGCAGGGGGGCCACGAATACGCAGTATTTT.

This clonotype was found many times. The chain carries TRBV18 and TRBJ2-7; no clear D. The CDR3 length is 13 residues. The V and J ends lost 0 bases and 2 bases respectively, with 5 bases between them. Germline values: CDR1 KGHSH, CDR2 LQKENI. The CDR3 protein is CASSPPSTYEQYF. The CDR3 bases are TGTGCCAGCTCACCACCGAGCACCTACGAGCAGTACTTC.

V and J are TRBV20-1 and TRBJ1-5; the match to TRBD1 covers 8 bases. V was clipped by 0 bases and J by 7 bases; unmatched bases: 17. This CDR3 has 18 residues. Germline CDR1 and CDR2: DFQATT and SNEGSKA (reference sequence). CDR3 nucleotides: TGCAGTGCTAGAGATCCCAATATTGGACAGGGCCTGGGACAGCCCCAGCATTTT. It codes for CSARDPNIGQGLGQPQHF.

This clonotype has just a few counts. The chain has TRBV11-2 and TRBJ2-7, with D hard to call. The CDR3 loop spans 14 amino acids. Germline CDR1 reads SGHAT; CDR2 reads FQNNGV. Trimming stripped 5 bases from V and 0 bases from J, with 11 bases between. The CDR3 protein is CASSPRPSSYEQYV. DNA of the CDR3: TGTGCCAGCAGCCCCCGACCCAGCTCCTACGAGCAGTACGTC.

This clonotype was observed at least ten times. The chain recombines TRBV5-1 with TRBJ2-1, with D unresolved. Trimming pared 0 bases from V and 8 bases from J, leaving 15 bases between. This CDR3 has 15 amino acids. Germline CDR1 is SGHRS and CDR2 is YFSETQ. CDR3 protein: CASSLVAVSVDEQFF. The CDR3 nucleotides are TGCGCCAGCAGCTTGGTTGCGGTCTCGGTCGATGAGCAGTTCTTC.

This clonotype was observed at least ten times. The J gene is TRBJ2-4, the V gene TRBV4-1; TRBD2 agrees at 7 bases. This CDR3 has 17 amino acids. Germline V gene lookup returns CDR1 MGHRA and CDR2 YSYEKL. V lost 2 bases, J lost 2 bases, and 9 bases stayed unmatched. DNA for the CDR3: TGCGCCAGCAGCCAACTACCCGGGGGGACGTCCAAAAACATTCAGTACTTC. This encodes CASSQLPGGTSKNIQYF.

J is TRBJ1-5 and V is TRBV6-5; tentatively, D is TRBD1 (5 bases). V lost 6 bases to trimming and J lost 0 bases, with 18 bases between them. The germline V gene has CDR1 MNHEY and CDR2 SVGAGI. This CDR3 has 17 residues. DNA of the CDR3: TGTGCCAGCAGACGAAGCGGGACTGAAAATAGCAATCAGCCCCAGCATTTT. As protein: CASRRSGTENSNQPQHF.

This clonotype was counted at least ten times. The chain combines TRBV7-2 with TRBJ2-7; 9 positions match TRBD1. V dropped 4 bases and J dropped 1; count of bases not matched to a gene: 8. CDR3 length equals 16 residues. Germline CDR1 is SGHTA and CDR2 is FQGNSA. Written as DNA, the CDR3 is TGTGCCAGCAGCTCCCAACAGGGGGCCTATTCCTACGAGCAGTACTTC. Protein sequence: CASSSQQGAYSYEQYF.